The 10 T cell receptor beta chains listed next were all sequenced from one sample in a study of shared clonotypes between healthy human individuals. Here immunoSEQ multiplex PCR was the method, and the copy in TCRdb shows in-frame clones only, minus some. The repertoire consists of 900,000 to 1,200,000 clones, with around three quarters occurring once and the leading ten covering 0.61%. Sequenced material: memory CD4+ T cells from PBMCs. Subset defined: CD45RA-negative fraction. These receptors all stem from a young man in good health. Some clones in this sample may be carry-over from other donors' samples.

This chain joins TRBV28 and TRBJ2-5, with D perhaps TRBD1 or TRBD2 (5 bases each). V was cut by 7 bases and J by 3 bases, with 21 bases left in between. Germline V lookup: CDR1 MDHEN, CDR2 SYDVKM. The CDR3 covers 16 residues. The CDR3 spells CASTWGAGRGEETQYF. For the CDR3, the DNA is TGTGCCAGCACTTGGGGAGCCGGAAGAGGGGAAGAGACCCAGTACTTC.

In its sample, this clone was seen once. This sequence joins TRBV9 and TRBJ2-5, with D maybe TRBD2 (6 bases). This CDR3 spans 15 amino acids. Germline V CDR1 and CDR2: SGDLS, YYNGEE. Trimming pared 4 bases from V and 6 bases from J, leaving 19 bases between. CDR3 residues: CASSPGSLSFQTQYF. CDR3 nucleotides: TGTGCCAGCAGCCCCGGGAGCCTCTCGTTTCAGACCCAGTACTTC.

Concerning this clone: A much larger clone differs from this one at a single base, so this may be a read error. Other DNA sequences from this sample encode an identical CDR3 as well. The genes are TRBV7-9 and TRBJ2-3; 7 nucleotides line up with TRBD2. There are 15 residues in the CDR3. Germline V gene data show CDR1 as SEHNR and CDR2 as FQNEAQ (reference sequence). CDR3 sequence (DNA): TGTGCCAGCAGCCGTATGGGAGGGAGTACAGACACGCAGTATTTT. Amino acids: CASSRMGGSTDTQYF. The full variable domain, its missing parts supplied by reference TRBV7-9 and TRBJ2-3, is DTGVSQNPRHKITKRGQNVTFRCDPISEHNRLYWYRQTLGQGPEFLTYFQNEAQLEKSRLLSDRFSAERPKGSFSTLEIQRTEQGDSAMYLCASSRMGGSTDTQYFGPGTRLTVL.

This chain joins TRBV9 and TRBJ1-3; no definite D call. The CDR3 contains 12 residues. The V end was cut by 3 bases, the J end by 4 bases, with 5 bases between. Germline-derived CDR1 and CDR2 are SGDLS and YYNGEE. CDR3 amino acids: CASSGIGNTIYF. The CDR3 DNA sequence: TGTGCCAGCAGCGGGATCGGAAACACCATATATTTT. The full variable domain, with the rest looked up from reference TRBV9 and TRBJ1-3, is DSGVTQTPKHLITATGQRVTLRCSPRSGDLSVYWYQQSLDQGLQFLIQYYNGEERAKGNILERFSAQQFPDLHSELNLSSLELGDSALYFCASSGIGNTIYFGEGSWLTVV.

Of note for this clone: The junction shows a germline mismatch at one end, possibly a read error. The chain combines TRBV7-3 with TRBJ2-3; TRBD2 matches at 14 bases. Germline V lookup: CDR1 SGHTA, CDR2 FQGTGA. The CDR3 has 16 amino acids. The CDR3 here is CASSFTGTSGRDTQCF. The CDR3 coding sequence is TGTGCCAGCAGCTTTACCGGGACTAGCGGGAGAGATACGCAGTGTTTT.

This chain uses TRBV19 with TRBJ2-7; 8 nucleotides align to TRBD2. J gave up 7 bases and V 1 base, and 9 bases lay outside the gene matches. Germline V gene sequence: CDR1 LNHDA, CDR2 SQIVND (reference sequence). The CDR3 has 15 residues. In DNA form, the CDR3 reads TGTGCCAGTAGTATAGTTCAAGCGGGAGACCAAGAGCAGTACTTC. Translated: CASSIVQAGDQEQYF.

This clone was observed a few times. Other DNA sequences from this sample encode an identical CDR3 as well. The rearrangement joins TRBV7-8 to TRBJ2-3, with TRBD2 as a possible D gene (6 bases). The V gene's germline CDR1 is SGHVS and CDR2 FQNEAQ. Trimming left V 4 bases short and J 6 bases short, with 11 bases between. The CDR3 is 13 residues long. The CDR3, as DNA: TGTGCCAGCAGCTCCCCGCGGGGCGATACGCAGTATTTT. Protein: CASSSPRGDTQYF.

Concerning this clone: This CDR3 is also generated by other DNA sequences in the sample. The CDR3 region is CASSLGSANTEAFF. DNA of the CDR3: TGCGCCAGCAGCTTGGGCTCAGCTAACACTGAAGCTTTCTTT. The chain links TRBV5-1 to TRBJ1-1; no clear D. This CDR3 spans 14 amino acids. Trimming took 0 bases from V and 2 from J, leaving 8 bases between them. Germline CDR1 and CDR2: SGHRS and YFSETQ. The full variable domain, completed using reference TRBV5-1 and TRBJ1-1, is KAGVTQTPRYLIKTRGQQVTLSCSPISGHRSVSWYQQTPGQGLQFLFEYFSETQRNKGNFPGRFSGRQFSNSRSEMNVSTLELGDSALYLCASSLGSANTEAFFGQGTRLTVV.

J is TRBJ2-1 and V is TRBV7-2, with 11 nucleotides matching TRBD2. The CDR3 has 14 amino acids. The germline CDR1 and CDR2 sequences are SGHTA and FQGNSA. Unmatched junction bases numbered 3, after V lost 4 bases and J lost 7 bases. CDR3 sequence reads: CASSSTSGSNEQFF. The CDR3 nucleotides read TGTGCCAGCAGCTCCACTAGCGGGAGTAATGAGCAGTTCTTC.

The gene calls are TRBV2 and TRBJ1-1; 9 positions match TRBD1. The junction had 5 bases not matched to a gene; V was cut back by 5 bases and J by 4 bases. The germline V gene encodes CDR1 SNHLY and CDR2 FYNNEI. The CDR3 is 14 amino acids. The CDR3 reads CASSFGQGPTEAFF. CDR3 DNA sequence: TGTGCCAGCAGTTTCGGACAGGGGCCCACTGAAGCTTTCTTT.